The table lists the clone carrying this T cell receptor (beta chain) with many counts. The sample comes from a study of Graves' ophthalmopathy and Graves' hyperthyroidism. TCR beta CDR3 regions were amplified from RNA transcripts. RT-PCR was first run with HTBI primers, then multiplex PCR in a second round. MiXCR, applied by TCRdb to the multiplex PCR reads, yields one record per CDR3 protein. Of approximately 380,000 distinct CDR3 sequences listed, under 25% are singletons. This receptor was identified in a woman between 18 and 29 years old with stable Graves' hyperthyroidism. The sequenced sample was peripheral blood.

The CDR3 protein is CATGYSNQPQHF. CDR3 in DNA: TGTGCCACCGGGTATAGCAATCAGCCCCAGCATTTT. V usage is TRBV15 and J usage is TRBJ1-5; no definite D call. The V gene lost 8 bases and the J gene lost 0 bases, with 5 bases spanning the gap. The CDR3 is made up of 12 amino acids. Germline V gene data show CDR1 as LNHNV and CDR2 as YYDKDF (reference sequence).